This T cell receptor (beta chain) was profiled in a study of cytomegalovirus exposure and HLA in healthy donors. Findings and caveats of the study: The study recorded 164 TCR beta chains that were cytomegalovirus-associated. Evidence from a later analysis indicated that most CMV-associated TCR beta chains looked HLA-restricted.

To note about this clone: No antigen is known for it.

V trimming: 4 bases; J trimming: 3 bases; junction bases outside the gene matches: 5. Germline V lookup: CDR1 SNHLY, CDR2 FYNNEI. The CDR3 contains 14 residues. Healthy bone marrow donors formed the donor group. Researchers ran the PCR with 60 Vbeta and 13 Jbeta primers. Some clones are missing from TCRdb's copy, which holds only in-frame ones; the method was immunoSEQ multiplex PCR. The sample has around 120,000 clones, about four fifths seen once. The sample taken for sequencing was PBMCs. The TCR comes from a woman aged 50 to 65 in good health and CMV-seropositive. This sequence joins TRBV2 and TRBJ1-1; 7 bases line up with TRBD1. CDR3 DNA sequence: TGTGCCAGCAGTGGCACAGGGGAACACACTGAAGCTTTCTTT. Its translation: CASSGTGEHTEAFF.